This T cell receptor beta chain was obtained from a study of T-cell memory formation after mild COVID-19. The study, taken as a whole, reports: Pre-infection memory held some responding clones, suggesting pre-existing cross-reactive T cells responded.

The CDR3 covers 16 residues. CDR1 and CDR2 from the germline V gene are SQVTM and ANQGSEA. V was trimmed by 4 bases and J by 0 bases, leaving 18 bases between them. TCRdb re-called the 5' RACE reads through MiXCR, storing one row per CDR3 protein. In the table there are roughly 510,000 distinct CDR3 sequences, 17% of which are singletons. For this clonotype: Its antigen is unidentified.

V and J are TRBV29-1 and TRBJ1-1; D is uncertain. The receptor was derived from an adult woman who had mild COVID-19 (a few samples of this study predate the infection). Cell type and time point are not known. Sequencing used PBMCs or a T cell subset sorted from them (not recorded which). CDR3 region: CSVVKIIREMNTEAFF. The CDR3 DNA is TGCAGCGTTGTAAAAATCATCCGGGAGATGAACACTGAAGCTTTCTTT. The full variable domain, rest sourced from reference TRBV29-1 and TRBJ1-1, is SAVISQKPSRDICQRGTSLTIQCQVDSQVTMMFWYRQQPGQSLTLIATANQGSEATYESGFVIDKFPISRPNLTFSTLTVSNMSPEDSSIYLCSVVKIIREMNTEAFFGQGTRLTVV.